This T cell receptor (beta chain) appears in the sequencing data of a study of chemoradiotherapy in HPV16-positive cancers. Assay: immunoSEQ multiplex PCR; the TCRdb copy retains only in-frame clones and omits some. The table lists 15,000 to 20,000 clones, roughly 86% of them singletons. This CDR3 is 12 amino acids long. With 4 bases removed from V and 13 bases from J, the gap between germline ends came to 11 bases. Germline CDR1 SGHAT, CDR2 FQNNGV. The source is a human donor with HPV-associated anogenital cancer. Material: blood, obtained from a patient who underwent chemoradiotherapy. This chain links TRBV11-2 with TRBJ1-6, with D uncertain. CDR3 DNA sequence: TGTGCCAGCAGCTCTTCCCCAAGGCCCCTCCACTTT. Its protein product is CASSSSPRPLHF.